The 22 T cell receptor beta chains below come from one sample, sequenced in a study of tumor and adjacent non-tumor tissue in lung cancer. A modified ARM-PCR protocol with three rounds of nested PCR amplified TCRbeta. TCRdb reanalysed the multiplex PCR reads using MiXCR and keeps one entry per CDR3 protein. The repertoire holds approximately 120,000 distinct CDR3 sequences, with approximately 71% as singletons. The template was RNA from unsorted bulk tissue. Sequenced: lung tumor tissue. Receptor source: a man aged 30 to 39 with non-small cell lung cancer.

This clonotype turned up a few times. The CDR3 loop reads CASSLARGTEAFF. Here the CDR3 DNA reads TGTGCCAGCAGCTTAGCCAGGGGAACTGAAGCTTTCTTT. V and J are TRBV7-3 and TRBJ1-1; D is possibly TRBD1 (6 bases). The CDR3 is 13 amino acids. Germline V gene lookup returns CDR1 SGHTA and CDR2 FQGTGA. V dropped 2 bases and J dropped 5 bases, with 9 bases sitting between them. The full variable domain, completed using reference TRBV7-3 and TRBJ1-1, is GAGVSQTPSNKVTEKGKYVELRCDPISGHTALYWYRQSLGQGPEFLIYFQGTGAADDSGLPNDRFFAVRPEGSVSTLKIQRTERGDSAVYLCASSLARGTEAFFGQGTRLTVV.

Of note for this clonotype: A much larger clone lies a single base off, so this may be a read error. This chain connects TRBV6-2 or TRBV6-3 to TRBJ2-6; D might be TRBD1 (5 bases). Germline V gives CDR1 MNHEY, CDR2 SVGEGT. The CDR3 loop spans 12 amino acids. The DNA for the CDR3 is TGTGCCAGTTATGCTGGGGCCAACGTCCTGGCTTTC. Protein product: CASYAGANVLAF.

Note on this clonotype: At one end, the junction sequence differs from germline, possibly due to a read error. The chain employs TRBV12-3 or TRBV12-4 and TRBJ1-1; D perhaps matches TRBD1 (5 bases). This CDR3 contains 14 residues. CDR3 bases: TGTGCCAGCAGTATATCCAGGGATCTTTCTGAAGCATTGTTT. Translating it yields CASSISRDLSEALF.

As for this clonotype: Germline and junction disagree at one end, which may indicate a read error. The CDR3 spells CASSPDRVQETQYF. In DNA, the CDR3 is TGTGCTAGCAGTCCCGACAGAGTACAAGAGACCCAGTACTTC. This chain joins TRBV6-5 and TRBJ2-5, with D perhaps matching TRBD1 (5 bases). This CDR3 contains 14 residues. Germline CDR1 MNHEY, CDR2 SVGAGI.

J is TRBJ2-1 and V is TRBV11-2; the D gene is possibly TRBD1 (6 bases). The last part of the DNA fits TRBJ2-7 better; the J call may be wrong. CDR3 length: 14 amino acids. Germline V gene lookup returns CDR1 SGHAT and CDR2 FQNNGV. The CDR3 spells CASSLRYWDNEQYF. The CDR3 DNA reads as TGTGCCAGCAGCCTCCGCTATTGGGACAATGAGCAGTACTTC.

As concerns this clonotype: The CDR3 does not close with the conserved phenylalanine or tryptophan, likely indicating a read error. The DNA is omitted, as the CDR3 cannot be located on it reliably, and the CDR3 follows TCRdb's listing. The V call is TRBV12-3 or TRBV12-4, the J call TRBJ2-5; the D call in the table, TRBD1, was not verified against the DNA. The CDR3 is made up of 13 amino acids, end residues included. The CDR3 here is CASTRDSQETHYS.

This clonotype occurred many times. The chain uses TRBV20-1 and TRBJ2-4; 8 nucleotides align to TRBD2. V was clipped by 2 bases and J by 2 bases; unmatched bases: 5. This CDR3 has 15 residues. Germline V lookup: CDR1 DFQATT, CDR2 SNEGSKA (reference sequence). CDR3 bases: TGCAGTGCTAGACGGGAGGGCCCGACCAAAAACATTCAGTACTTC. Encoded protein: CSARREGPTKNIQYF.

The chain links TRBV5-6 to TRBJ2-2, with TRBD2 matching over 7 bases. Trimming cost V 4 bases and J 6 bases; bases outside gene matches: 9. This CDR3 region has 15 residues. The V gene's germline CDR1 is SGHDT and CDR2 YYEEEE. The DNA for the CDR3 is TGTGCCAGCAGCCTAACCAGGGAGGGAGCCGGGGAGCTGTTTTTT. Protein product: CASSLTREGAGELFF.

This clonotype was observed at least ten times. The genes are TRBV29-1 and TRBJ2-7, with D tentatively TRBD1 (6 bases). V gave up 6 bases and J gave up 3 bases, with 15 bases separating them. CDR3 size: 13 residues. The germline V gene encodes CDR1 SQVTM and CDR2 ANQGSEA. The CDR3 nucleotides read TGCAGCGTCCGTAGGGAACAGGGCTACGAGCAGTACTTC. Its protein product is CSVRREQGYEQYF.

CDR3 sequence reads: CAVSQGQGAYEQYF. The DNA for the CDR3 is TGTGCCGTCAGCCAGGGTCAGGGGGCCTACGAGCAGTACTTC. The chain uses TRBV11-2 and TRBJ2-7, with 7 bases identical to TRBD1. Trimming at V came to 11 bases and at J to 2 bases, leaving 12 bases not matched to a gene. The CDR3 is made up of 14 amino acids. Germline V CDR1 and CDR2: SGHAT, FQNNGV.

About this clonotype: This may stem from a read error, because a much larger clone lies one nucleotide away. The chain combines TRBV6-6 with TRBJ1-5; 9 bases map to TRBD1. The V and J ends lost 3 bases and 5 bases, in that order; junction bases with no gene match: 5. The CDR3 is 15 amino acids. Looked up from germline, CDR1 is MNHNY and CDR2 is SVGAGI (reference sequence). The CDR3 coding sequence is TGTGCCAGCAGTTATGGGGACAGGGACTATCAGCCCCAGCATTTT. This gives the protein CASSYGDRDYQPQHF.

The genes are TRBV5-1 and TRBJ2-1; TRBD2 matches at 10 bases. Germline V gene lookup returns CDR1 SGHRS and CDR2 YFSETQ. This CDR3 contains 15 residues. Trimming at V came to 0 bases and at J to 6 bases, leaving 3 bases not matched to a gene. The CDR3 sequence is CASSLGLAGFNEQFF. Written as DNA, the CDR3 is TGCGCCAGCAGCTTGGGACTAGCGGGTTTCAATGAGCAGTTCTTC.

A note on this clonotype: Germline is not matched at one junction end, which may reflect a read error. The rearrangement joins TRBV6-5 to TRBJ2-7, with D maybe TRBD1 (6 bases). The CDR3 is made up of 16 amino acids. Germline CDR1 MNHEY, CDR2 SVGAGI. CDR3 region: CASNYPKLGGSKEQNF. Here the CDR3 DNA reads TGTGCCAGCAATTACCCAAAATTAGGGGGATCTAAGGAGCAGAACTTC.

On this clonotype: A junction boundary mismatches the germline segment, possibly from a read error. The chain joins TRBV11-2 to TRBJ1-2, with D perhaps TRBD1 (6 bases). CDR3 size: 14 residues. CDR1 and CDR2 from the germline V gene are SGHAT and FQNNGV. The CDR3 protein is CASSLASGTSGYTF. The CDR3 DNA follows: TGTGCTAGCAGCTTAGCCTCAGGGACAAGTGGCTACACCTTC.

J is TRBJ1-5 and V is TRBV20-1; D possibly corresponds to TRBD2 (5 bases). The J call is doubtful: the DNA matches TRBJ2-3 better. Germline V gene sequence: CDR1 DFQATT, CDR2 SNEGSKA (reference sequence). CDR3 length: 12 residues. Here the CDR3 DNA reads TGCAGTGCTAAGGCAAGGGAGCAGCCCCAGTATTTT. It translates to CSAKAREQPQYF.

In regard to this clonotype: With a much larger clone just one base away, this may be a read error. The V call is TRBV7-2, the J call TRBJ2-5; possibly TRBD2 for D (5 bases). Trimming removed 3 bases at V and 2 bases at J, with 13 bases between. The CDR3 is 15 residues long. Germline V CDR1 and CDR2: SGHTA, FQGNSA. The CDR3, as DNA: TGTGCCAGCAGCTTGGCTAGCTTGGGACAAGAGACCCAGTACTTC. Protein: CASSLASLGQETQYF.

This clonotype has only a few counts. This chain uses TRBV13 with TRBJ2-7; 11 bases agree with TRBD2. CDR1 is PRHDT, CDR2 FYEKMQ, per germline (reference sequence). The CDR3 loop spans 16 amino acids. J gave up 3 bases and V 2 bases, and 6 bases lay outside the gene matches. The CDR3 coding sequence is TGTGCCAGCAGCTTACTAGCGGGGGGACCGAGCTACGAGCAGTACTTC. Protein: CASSLLAGGPSYEQYF.

The J gene is TRBJ2-1, the V gene TRBV12-3 or TRBV12-4, with 7 bases identical to TRBD2. The CDR3 is 18 residues long. V gave up 1 base and J gave up 4 bases; unmatched junction bases: 13. This chain's CDR3 is CASSLELGREQRYNEQFF. The DNA for the CDR3 is TGTGCCAGCAGTTTAGAACTAGGGCGGGAGCAAAGGTACAATGAGCAGTTCTTC.

Details on this clonotype: One end of the junction does not line up with germline, which may come from a read error. The CDR3 reads CASSEAAGIQDTKYF. The DNA of the CDR3 is TGTGCTAGCAGTGAAGCTGCAGGGATTCAAGATACGAAGTATTTT. The V gene is TRBV6-1, the J gene TRBJ2-3, with a weak D call TRBD1 (5 bases). The CDR3 length is 15 residues. The germline V gene encodes CDR1 MNHNS and CDR2 SASEGT.

The J gene is TRBJ2-7, the V gene TRBV7-3, with 7 nucleotides matching TRBD2. The CDR3 has 15 amino acids. Losses at the gene ends were 3 bases for V and 0 bases for J; bases not matched to a gene: 5. The germline gives CDR1 SGHTA, CDR2 FQGTGA. CDR3 sequence: CASSFVGRSSYEQYF. The CDR3 DNA sequence: TGTGCCAGCAGCTTTGTCGGGAGGAGCTCCTACGAGCAGTACTTC.

Concerning this clonotype: The conserved phenylalanine or tryptophan normally closing the CDR3 is absent here, so this likely arose from a read error. This chain uses TRBV20-1 with TRBJ2-7; TRBD1 aligns across 7 bases. This CDR3 contains 12 residues. Looked up from germline, CDR1 is DFQATT and CDR2 is SNEGSKA (reference sequence). CDR3 nucleotide sequence: TGCAGCGCTAGTAGGGGGCTCTACGAGCAGTACCTC. Translation: CSASRGLYEQYL.

This clonotype was observed at least ten times. The chain uses TRBV20-1 and TRBJ1-5; the D is unclear. This CDR3 has 12 residues. Trimming stripped 6 bases from V and 2 bases from J, with 8 bases between. The germline V gene encodes CDR1 DFQATT and CDR2 SNEGSKA (reference sequence). The CDR3 protein is CSAVGGNQPQHF. The CDR3 coding sequence is TGCAGTGCGGTAGGCGGCAATCAGCCCCAGCATTTT.